Listed below are T cell receptor beta chains from one sample, sequenced in a study of blood T cells in healthy people across ages. TCRdb processed the 5' RACE reads anew with MiXCR; each CDR3 protein has one entry. Here the sample spans about a million distinct CDR3 sequences, just over 50% being singletons. The sample was blood. The source of these receptors is a woman aged 60-75 years in good health. Each CDR3 is given with its conserved first and last residue.

v_gene	j_gene	CDR3aa
TRBV25-1	TRBJ2-7	CATGAGAYEQYF
TRBV7-9	TRBJ2-1	CASSSSGLAGGNEQFF
TRBV29-1	TRBJ2-7	CSVRGQGGSYEQYF
TRBV7-2	TRBJ2-1	CASSIGTFPRNEQFF
TRBV28	TRBJ2-5	CASSGPGLAKETQYF
TRBV4-1	TRBJ2-1	CASSQEVQGVNEQFF
TRBV7-3	TRBJ2-7	CASSLRDSRDEQYF
TRBV13	TRBJ2-7	CASSVGRGYEQYF
TRBV7-3	TRBJ1-6	CASSFSGEEDSPLHF
TRBV7-9	TRBJ2-3	CASSTIDTQYF
TRBV27	TRBJ2-7	CASRGGATGEQYF
TRBV7-9	TRBJ1-4	CASSHDRGDNEKLFF
TRBV6-2/TRBV6-3	TRBJ2-7	CASSYSFWAEPQYEQYF
TRBV2	TRBJ1-1	CASSTGLWTEAFF
TRBV20-1	TRBJ2-4	CSAPWTGGAAKNIQYF
TRBV20-1	TRBJ1-1	CSAKKDRGAFF
TRBV13	TRBJ1-1	CASRERGMNTEAFF
TRBV29-1	TRBJ2-7	CSVEAKQGGYEQYF
TRBV5-8	TRBJ2-7	CASHGALSPYEQYF
TRBV6-6	TRBJ1-2	CASSYEVFNYGYTF
TRBV10-1	-	CASVRDDRRSGRCHEQYF
TRBV7-9	TRBJ1-1	CASSLAVGVNTEAFF
TRBV6-2/TRBV6-3	TRBJ2-7	CASSLGTSEAYF
TRBV12-3/TRBV12-4	-	CASSPRGTGAYEQYF
TRBV7-2	TRBJ2-7	CASSLVQGLGYEQYF